The 18 T cell receptor beta chains below were found in one sample sequenced in a study of T cell clonotyping in hematopoietic cell transplantation. Using immunoSEQ multiplex PCR, the repertoire was profiled, and TCRdb retains in-frame clones only, with some absent. The sample consists of about 10,000 clones, about half of them appearing once. Sequencing was performed on peripheral blood mononuclear cells, taken 100 days after allogeneic stem cell transplant. The source of these receptors is a female patient aged 50-60 years who had an allogeneic stem cell transplant from an unrelated donor, so the T cells may come from the graft donor. Some clones in this sample may be carry-over from other donors' samples.

As to this clone: Other DNA sequences in this sample translate to the same CDR3. The V and J genes are TRBV30 and TRBJ1-5; weak D call: TRBD1 (6 bases). The germline gives CDR1 GTSNPN, CDR2 SVGIG (reference sequence). V dropped 0 bases and J dropped 6 bases, with 9 bases sitting between them. CDR3 size: 13 residues. CDR3 loop: CAWSVQGSQPQHF. The CDR3 region has the DNA TGTGCCTGGAGTGTACAGGGCAGTCAGCCCCAGCATTTT.

The chain joins TRBV6-5 to TRBJ1-1, with TRBD1 matching 7 bases. Per the germline V gene, CDR1 is MNHEY and CDR2 is SVGAGI. The CDR3 runs 15 residues. With 6 bases clipped from V and 6 bases from J, the junction kept 13 bases outside the gene matches. The CDR3 DNA sequence: TGTGCCAGCAGGTATTCCAGGGCCAGGGGGGCTGAAGCTTTCTTT. Amino acid sequence: CASRYSRARGAEAFF.

The sample holds one count of this clone. The chain couples TRBV7-2 to TRBJ2-7; TRBD1 is a possible D gene (5 bases). Between the trimmed V and J ends, which lost 1 base and 5 bases, there was a span of 12 bases. Germline values: CDR1 SGHTA, CDR2 FQGNSA. The CDR3 loop spans 14 amino acids. CDR3 nucleotides: TGTGCCAGCAGCTTAGGCCAGGGCGGACACGAGCAGTACTTC. Its protein product is CASSLGQGGHEQYF.

The chain has TRBV30 and TRBJ1-2, with TRBD1 as a possible D gene (5 bases). This CDR3 has 14 residues. V was trimmed by 0 bases and J by 4 bases, leaving 12 bases between them. Germline V gene data show CDR1 as GTSNPN and CDR2 as SVGIG (reference sequence). The CDR3 here is CAWSVGAGSYGYTF. CDR3 coding DNA: TGTGCCTGGAGTGTAGGGGCTGGGAGCTATGGCTACACCTTC.

This chain uses TRBV29-1 with TRBJ2-2; D is perhaps TRBD1 or TRBD2 (6 bases each). This CDR3 has 15 residues. V lost 4 bases, J lost 7 bases, and 19 bases lay in between. Germline values: CDR1 SQVTM, CDR2 ANQGSEA. CDR3 nucleotide sequence: TGCAGCGTTGTAATTGGACCTAGGGGGGTCGGGGAGCTGTTTTTT. As protein: CSVVIGPRGVGELFF.

The V gene is TRBV4-2, the J gene TRBJ1-1; 10 bases map to TRBD1. The CDR3 length is 16 residues. Unmatched junction bases numbered 7, after V lost 3 bases and J lost 3 bases. Germline assignment: CDR1 LGHNA and CDR2 YNFKEQ. CDR3 in DNA: TGTGCCAGCAGCCAGGGGACAGGGGAGGTGTACACTGAAGCTTTCTTT. Encoded protein: CASSQGTGEVYTEAFF.

A few counts support this clone. The chain has TRBV27 and TRBJ2-1; weak D call: TRBD2 (7 bases). The CDR3 consists of 12 residues. V was clipped by 3 bases and J by 10 bases, with 10 bases between them. Germline loops: CDR1 MNHEY, CDR2 SMNVEV (reference sequence). The CDR3 nucleotides read TGTGCCAGCAGTTTGGGGGGGCGGGAGCAGTTCTTC. It is translated as CASSLGGREQFF.

The chain is built from TRBV7-3 and TRBJ1-1, with 12 bases matching TRBD1. The CDR3 is 16 amino acids. The germline V gene has CDR1 SGHTA and CDR2 FQGTGA. V lost 2 bases, J lost 3 bases, and 4 bases stayed unmatched. CDR3 sequence reads: CASSLGTGGLDTEAFF. The CDR3, as DNA: TGTGCCAGCAGCTTAGGGACAGGGGGCTTGGACACTGAAGCTTTCTTT. Full variable domain (rest looked up from reference TRBV7-3 and TRBJ1-1): GAGVSQTPSNKVTEKGKYVELRCDPISGHTALYWYRQSLGQGPEFLIYFQGTGAADDSGLPNDRFFAVRPEGSVSTLKIQRTERGDSAVYLCASSLGTGGLDTEAFFGQGTRLTVV.

V is TRBV9 and J is TRBJ2-1; D could derive from TRBD1 or TRBD2 (5 bases each). The V and J ends lost 4 bases and 9 bases respectively, with 17 bases between them. The germline CDR1 and CDR2 sequences are SGDLS and YYNGEE. The CDR3 runs 14 residues. This CDR3 is CASSLATAPGEQFF. CDR3 bases: TGTGCCAGCAGCTTAGCGACAGCCCCGGGTGAGCAGTTCTTC.

By share, this clone ranks as medium-sized (0.01 to 0.1%). This chain uses TRBV9 with TRBJ2-2; 7 nucleotides agree with TRBD1. CDR3 length: 15 amino acids. The germline CDR1 and CDR2 sequences are SGDLS and YYNGEE. V shed 0 bases, J shed 2 bases, and the junction held 1 base outside the gene matches. This chain's CDR3 is CASSVGQGNTGELFF. CDR3 sequence (DNA): TGTGCCAGCAGCGTAGGACAGGGAAACACCGGGGAGCTGTTTTTT.

The V call is TRBV30, the J call TRBJ1-1; D might be TRBD1 (5 bases). The CDR3 is 15 residues long. From germline, CDR1 is GTSNPN and CDR2 SVGIG (reference sequence). The V end lost 0 bases, the J end lost 1 base, and 12 bases lay between the germline ends. This CDR3 is CAWSVWDRGNTEAFF. CDR3 in DNA: TGTGCCTGGAGTGTATGGGACCGCGGGAACACTGAAGCTTTCTTT.

The rearrangement joins TRBV5-1 to TRBJ1-1, with D possibly TRBD1 on 5 matching bases. Trimming removed 2 bases at V and 5 bases at J, with 16 bases between. Germline V lookup: CDR1 SGHRS, CDR2 YFSETQ. The CDR3 extends over 15 amino acids. The CDR3 sequence: CASSLDGKGRTEAFF. CDR3 nucleotides: TGCGCCAGCAGCTTAGATGGCAAGGGGCGAACTGAAGCTTTCTTT.

This clone has only one observation. The CDR3 DNA is TGTGCCAGCAGTATTAAGAGGGCTTTTACCTACGAGCAGTACTTC. This sequence encodes CASSIKRAFTYEQYF. This rearrangement joins TRBV28 to TRBJ2-7; tentative D call: TRBD2 (5 bases). CDR3 size: 15 residues. Trimming left V 5 bases short and J 2 bases short, with 16 bases between. Germline values: CDR1 MDHEN, CDR2 SYDVKM.

This clone was seen a few times. The chain carries TRBV30 and TRBJ1-2; D remains unclear. Germline CDR1 and CDR2: GTSNPN and SVGIG (reference sequence). The CDR3 runs to 13 residues. Trimming pared 2 bases from V and 8 bases from J, leaving 15 bases between. The DNA for the CDR3 is TGTGCCTGGAGTCGTGGCCCTCGCCTCGGCTACACCTTC. Its translation: CAWSRGPRLGYTF.

The J gene is TRBJ1-5, the V gene TRBV7-9; D is uncertain. The CDR3 has 12 amino acids. Germline CDR1 is SEHNR and CDR2 is FQNEAQ (reference sequence). The V end lost 1 base, the J end lost 5 bases, and 3 bases lay between the germline ends. In DNA, the CDR3 is TGTGCCAGCAGCTTAGGTGATCAGCCCCAGCATTTT. Translating it yields CASSLGDQPQHF.

The chain joins TRBV9 to TRBJ2-3; the match to TRBD2 covers 7 bases. The germline gives CDR1 SGDLS, CDR2 YYNGEE. Trimming took 4 bases from V and 2 from J; bases not matched to a gene: 7. The length of the CDR3 is 15 residues. CDR3 loop: CASSPLATNTDTQYF. CDR3 DNA sequence: TGTGCCAGCAGCCCACTAGCGACTAACACAGATACGCAGTATTTT. The variable domain in full, completed from reference TRBV9 and TRBJ2-3, reads DSGVTQTPKHLITATGQRVTLRCSPRSGDLSVYWYQQSLDQGLQFLIQYYNGEERAKGNILERFSAQQFPDLHSELNLSSLELGDSALYFCASSPLATNTDTQYFGPGTRLTVL.

This rearrangement joins TRBV30 to TRBJ1-2; D gene uncertain. Trimming took 0 bases from V and 5 from J, leaving 4 bases between them. CDR3 length equals 11 residues. Germline lookup yields CDR1 GTSNPN and CDR2 SVGIG (reference sequence). The CDR3 DNA sequence: TGTGCCTGGAGTGTGGGATATGGCTACACCTTC. Its protein is CAWSVGYGYTF.

Concerning this clone itself: One end of the junction fails to match germline, which may point to a read error. The V call is TRBV5-6, the J call TRBJ1-2; TRBD1 matches at 8 bases. This CDR3 has 15 amino acids. The germline V gene has CDR1 SGHDT and CDR2 YYEEEE. The CDR3 DNA reads as TGTGTCAGCACACAGACCAGGGGGCATGAAGGTGGCTACACCTTC. Residues: CVSTQTRGHEGGYTF.